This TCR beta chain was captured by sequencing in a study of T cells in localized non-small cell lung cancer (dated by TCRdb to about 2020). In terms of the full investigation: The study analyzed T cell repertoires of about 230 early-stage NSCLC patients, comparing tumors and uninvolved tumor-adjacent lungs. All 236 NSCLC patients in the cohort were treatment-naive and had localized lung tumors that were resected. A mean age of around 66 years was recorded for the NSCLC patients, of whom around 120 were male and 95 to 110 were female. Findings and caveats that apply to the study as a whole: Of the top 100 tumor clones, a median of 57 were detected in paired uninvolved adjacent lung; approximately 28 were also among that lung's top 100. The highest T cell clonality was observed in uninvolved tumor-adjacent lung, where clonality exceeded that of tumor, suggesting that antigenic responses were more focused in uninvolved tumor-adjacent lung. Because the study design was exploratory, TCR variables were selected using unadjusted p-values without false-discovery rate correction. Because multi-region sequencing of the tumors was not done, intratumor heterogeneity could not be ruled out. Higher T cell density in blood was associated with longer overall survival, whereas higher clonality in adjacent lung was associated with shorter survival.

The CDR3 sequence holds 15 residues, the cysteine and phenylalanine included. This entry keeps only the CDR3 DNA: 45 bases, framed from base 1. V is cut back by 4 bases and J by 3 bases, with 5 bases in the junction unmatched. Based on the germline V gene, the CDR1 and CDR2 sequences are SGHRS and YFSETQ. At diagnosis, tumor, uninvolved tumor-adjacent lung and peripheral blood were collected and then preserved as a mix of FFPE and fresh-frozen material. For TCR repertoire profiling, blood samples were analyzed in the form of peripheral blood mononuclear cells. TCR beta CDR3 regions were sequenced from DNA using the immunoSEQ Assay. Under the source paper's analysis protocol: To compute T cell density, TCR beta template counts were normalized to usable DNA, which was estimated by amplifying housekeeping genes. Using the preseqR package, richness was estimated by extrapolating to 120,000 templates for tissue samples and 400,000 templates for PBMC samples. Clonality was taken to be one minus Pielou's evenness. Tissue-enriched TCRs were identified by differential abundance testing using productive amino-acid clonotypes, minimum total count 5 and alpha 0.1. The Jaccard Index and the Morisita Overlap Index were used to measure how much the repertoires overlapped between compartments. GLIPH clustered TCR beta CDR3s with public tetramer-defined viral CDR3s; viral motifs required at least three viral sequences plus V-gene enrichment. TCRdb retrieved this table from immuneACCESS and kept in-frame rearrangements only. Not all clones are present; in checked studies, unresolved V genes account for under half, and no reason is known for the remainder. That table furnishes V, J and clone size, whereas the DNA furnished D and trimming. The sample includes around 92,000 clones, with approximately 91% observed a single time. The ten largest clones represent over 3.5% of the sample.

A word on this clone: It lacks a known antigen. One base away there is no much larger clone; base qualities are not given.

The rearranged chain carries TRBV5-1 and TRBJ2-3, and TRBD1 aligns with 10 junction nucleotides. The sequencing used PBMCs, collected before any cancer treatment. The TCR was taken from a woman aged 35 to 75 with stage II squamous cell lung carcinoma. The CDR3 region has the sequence CASSPTGGWTDTQYF. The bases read TGCGCCAGCAGCCCGACAGGGGGCTGGACAGATACGCAGTATTTT.